This T cell receptor beta chain stems from a study of cytomegalovirus exposure and HLA in healthy donors. The wider study: Caucasian-associated ancestry cluster membership applied to under 85% of nearly 400 genotyped donors.

Each donor was nominally healthy when sampled (though unrecorded immune exposures were likely). A multiplex PCR was run with 60 Vbeta primers and 13 Jbeta primers. Data came from immunoSEQ multiplex PCR; TCRdb stores just in-frame clones and leaves some out. The table has 100,000 to 150,000 clones, roughly 80% seen once; the top ten hold around 3%. The origin of this receptor is a woman aged 50 to 60 in good health and CMV-seronegative. Sequencing was carried out using PBMCs.

Here the CDR3 DNA reads TGTGCCTGGGTCCGGGACATCTCCTTTAGTGAGCAGTACTTC. Its translation is CAWVRDISFSEQYF. V usage is TRBV30 and J usage is TRBJ2-7; possible D gene TRBD1, 6 bases. CDR3 length equals 14 residues. V was cut by 5 bases and J by 7 bases, with 21 bases left in between. Germline V CDR1 and CDR2: GTSNPN, SVGIG (reference sequence).